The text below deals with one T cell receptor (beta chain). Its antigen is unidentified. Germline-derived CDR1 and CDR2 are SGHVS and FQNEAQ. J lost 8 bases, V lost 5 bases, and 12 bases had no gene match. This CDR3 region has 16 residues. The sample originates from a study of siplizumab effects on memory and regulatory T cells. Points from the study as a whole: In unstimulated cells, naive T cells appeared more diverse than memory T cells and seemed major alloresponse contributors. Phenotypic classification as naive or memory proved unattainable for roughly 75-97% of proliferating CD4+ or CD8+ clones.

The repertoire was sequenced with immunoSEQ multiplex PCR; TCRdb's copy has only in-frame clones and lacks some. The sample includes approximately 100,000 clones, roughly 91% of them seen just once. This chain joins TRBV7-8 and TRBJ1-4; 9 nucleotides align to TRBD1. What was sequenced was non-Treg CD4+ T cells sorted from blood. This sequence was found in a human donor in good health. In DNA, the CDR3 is TGTGCCAGCAGCACCCACCGGGACAGGGCCAGGGAAAAACTGTTTTTT. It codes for CASSTHRDRAREKLFF.